This T cell receptor (beta chain) was documented in a study of Tregs in tolerant kidney transplant recipients. Study-level results: The small number of patients limits these findings pending further validation. Biological reproducibility was not directly addressed, but technical replication error appeared minimal.

The data were produced by immunoSEQ multiplex PCR, yet TCRdb's version contains in-frame clones alone and is incomplete. The top ten hold around 1.9% of the sample, which has around 63,000 clones, over 75% seen once. Trimming took off 7 bases at V and 3 bases at J, with 10 bases between the two ends. The CDR3 loop spans 11 amino acids. CDR1 and CDR2 (germline): DFQATT, SNEGSKA (reference sequence). Comment on this clone: Antigen: not known.

The chain is built from TRBV20-1 and TRBJ2-7; D is undetermined. The sample consisted of Tregs from blood, taken before the transplant. The sequence came from a human donor who received a combined kidney and bone marrow transplant. The CDR3 protein is CSGAENYEQYF. The CDR3 coding sequence is TGCAGTGGGGCAGAGAACTACGAGCAGTACTTC.